Each of the 20 T cell receptor beta chains below was sequenced from the same sample in a study of cytomegalovirus exposure and HLA in healthy donors. With 60 Vbeta and 13 Jbeta primers, the PCR was carried out. Measured with immunoSEQ multiplex PCR; TCRdb has only the in-frame clones, and not every one. The sample carries about 120,000 clones, around 80% recorded once. Sample: PBMCs. Receptors originate from a man aged 25 to 45 in good health and CMV-seropositive.

In DNA, the CDR3 is TGTGCCAGCAGTTTTTATAGCGGGGGGACAGATACGCAGTATTTT. Its translation is CASSFYSGGTDTQYF. The rearrangement links TRBV28 to TRBJ2-3; 10 bases are shared with TRBD2. Germline trimming cut 3 bases from V and 3 bases from J; bases unmatched to any gene: 3. The germline V gene encodes CDR1 MDHEN and CDR2 SYDVKM. This CDR3 region has 15 residues.

This clone has just a few counts. V usage is TRBV4-1 and J usage is TRBJ1-4, with 7 bases identical to TRBD1. V shed 0 bases, J shed 5 bases, and the junction held 9 bases outside the gene matches. The germline CDR1 and CDR2 sequences are MGHRA and YSYEKL. This CDR3 is built from 17 residues. The CDR3 spells CASSQDRGAGGNEKLFF. The DNA for the CDR3 is TGCGCCAGCAGCCAAGATAGGGGTGCAGGGGGGAATGAAAAACTGTTTTTT.

The chain recombines TRBV9 with TRBJ2-1; D remains unclear. The CDR3 sequence is 15 residues long. With 1 base removed from V and 2 bases from J, the gap between germline ends came to 10 bases. Germline V CDR1 and CDR2: SGDLS, YYNGEE. The CDR3 bases are TGTGCCAGCAGCGTAACTACAAGTCCCTACAATGAGCAGTTCTTC. Translation: CASSVTTSPYNEQFF.

V is TRBV6-5 and J is TRBJ1-4; D gene ambiguous. The CDR3 contains 13 residues. The V end lost 4 bases, the J end lost 3 bases, and 6 bases lay between the germline ends. Germline V gene sequence: CDR1 MNHEY, CDR2 SVGAGI. The CDR3 nucleotides are TGTGCCAGCAGTTCGGTTTCTAATGAAAAACTGTTTTTT. Translation: CASSSVSNEKLFF.

The rearrangement joins TRBV4-3 to TRBJ2-3; D ambiguous. The V end lost 6 bases, the J end lost 0 bases, and 13 bases lay between the germline ends. Per germline, CDR1 LGHNA and CDR2 YSLEER. This CDR3 is built from 15 residues. DNA for the CDR3: TGCGCCAGCAGTCCCCAGTTGTTTAGCACAGATACGCAGTATTTT. This translates into CASSPQLFSTDTQYF.

V usage is TRBV18 and J usage is TRBJ1-5; perhaps TRBD1 as D (5 bases). The germline V gene has CDR1 KGHSH and CDR2 LQKENI. The V and J ends lost 2 bases and 5 bases respectively, with 7 bases between them. There are 13 residues in the CDR3. In DNA form, the CDR3 reads TGTGCCAGCTCACCAGGCAGGGATCAGCCCCAGCATTTT. Encoded protein: CASSPGRDQPQHF. The complete variable domain, with remaining parts taken from reference TRBV18 and TRBJ1-5, reads NAGVMQNPRHLVRRRGQEARLRCSPMKGHSHVYWYRQLPEEGLKFMVYLQKENIIDESGMPKERFSAEFPKEGPSILRIQQVVRGDSAAYFCASSPGRDQPQHFGDGTRLSIL.

The genes are TRBV30 and TRBJ1-1; no reliable D call. The CDR3 is made up of 13 amino acids. V was clipped by 5 bases and J by 2 bases, with 12 bases between them. CDR1 and CDR2 (germline): GTSNPN, SVGIG (reference sequence). The CDR3 DNA reads TGTGCCTGGGGATTAGACTCTAACACTGAAGCTTTCTTT. This gives the protein CAWGLDSNTEAFF.

CDR3 region: CAAAGFPEYF. The CDR3 DNA sequence: TGTGCCGCCGCGGGGTTCCCAGAGTATTTT. The chain employs TRBV30 and TRBJ2-3, with D tentatively TRBD2 (6 bases). With 8 bases removed from V and 13 bases from J, the gap between germline ends came to 16 bases. The CDR3 runs to 10 residues. From germline, CDR1 is GTSNPN and CDR2 SVGIG (reference sequence).

The rearrangement links TRBV30 to TRBJ1-3, with 7 bases matching TRBD1. In germline, CDR1 is GTSNPN, CDR2 SVGIG (reference sequence). The CDR3 contains 13 residues. V was clipped by 3 bases and J by 2 bases; unmatched bases: 1. The CDR3 DNA is TGTGCCTGGAGCGGGACAGCTGGAAACACCATATATTTT. Its protein is CAWSGTAGNTIYF.

The DNA for the CDR3 is TGTGCCAGCTCACCTCCCGGTGGAGACAGGGTCTACGAGCAGTACTTC. Its protein product is CASSPPGGDRVYEQYF. J is TRBJ2-7 and V is TRBV18, with 7 bases matching TRBD1. This CDR3 contains 16 residues. The V gene end was trimmed by 3 bases and the J gene end by 3 bases; junction bases not matched to a gene: 11. Per the germline V gene, CDR1 is KGHSH and CDR2 is LQKENI.

The V call is TRBV5-4, the J call TRBJ2-1; 9 positions match TRBD2. The CDR3 loop spans 17 amino acids. With 2 bases clipped from V and 8 bases from J, the junction kept 14 bases outside the gene matches. Germline V gene data show CDR1 as SGHNT and CDR2 as YYREEE (reference sequence). DNA for the CDR3: TGTGCCAGCAGCTTACTAGCGGGCGGGGGGCCTGGCGATGAGCAGTTCTTC. Its translation: CASSLLAGGGPGDEQFF.

The chain combines TRBV5-1 with TRBJ2-7; possible D gene TRBD1, 6 bases. Trimming stripped 1 base from V and 3 bases from J, with 17 bases between. The CDR3 contains 16 residues. Germline lookup yields CDR1 SGHRS and CDR2 YFSETQ. The CDR3 spells CASSLLSSRGVYEQYF. As DNA, the CDR3 is TGCGCCAGCAGCTTGTTATCGAGCAGGGGAGTCTACGAGCAGTACTTC.

This sequence joins TRBV29-1 and TRBJ2-7; D is perhaps TRBD2 (7 bases). Trimming cost V 6 bases and J 7 bases, with 28 bases left between them. The CDR3 covers 16 residues. Per the germline V gene, CDR1 is SQVTM and CDR2 is ANQGSEA. CDR3 protein: CSVRPVQGGARGEQYF. As DNA, the CDR3 is TGCAGCGTCCGCCCGGTACAGGGAGGGGCACGTGGGGAGCAGTACTTC.

The V and J genes are TRBV6-6 and TRBJ1-6, with unresolved D. Trimming removed 5 bases at V and 8 bases at J, with 10 bases between. The CDR3 covers 13 residues. Germline V gene sequence: CDR1 MNHNY, CDR2 SVGAGI (reference sequence). The CDR3 region has the DNA TGTGCCAGCAGTCCCGTCGGGGATTCACCCCTCCACTTT. This sequence encodes CASSPVGDSPLHF.

This clone was found a few times. The gene calls are TRBV5-1 and TRBJ1-6, with a weak D call TRBD1 (5 bases). V lost 3 bases, J lost 10 bases, and 20 bases lay in between. Germline assignment: CDR1 SGHRS and CDR2 YFSETQ. CDR3 size: 16 residues. The CDR3 DNA reads TGCGCCAGCAGCTCGACCCTCGCGACAGAAAACTCACCCCTCCACTTT. Its translation is CASSSTLATENSPLHF.

In this sample, this clone turned up a few times. This sequence joins TRBV6-4 and TRBJ1-5; D possibly corresponds to TRBD1 (5 bases). Trimming shortened V by 7 bases and J by 5 bases, and 18 bases separated the two germline ends. Germline CDR1 is MRHNA and CDR2 is SNTAGT. The CDR3 has 15 amino acids. In DNA form, the CDR3 reads TGTGCCAGCATGGTAAGAGACAGACCATATCAGCCCCAGCATTTT. It yields the protein CASMVRDRPYQPQHF.

The CDR3 region has the DNA TGTGCCAGCAGTTTATTGGGGGACAGCGGGCCCAGCGGCTACACCTTC. Its translation is CASSLLGDSGPSGYTF. The chain carries TRBV28 and TRBJ1-2, with 7 bases aligning to TRBD1. The CDR3 has 16 amino acids. Germline-derived CDR1 and CDR2 are MDHEN and SYDVKM. The J segment lost 8 bases and the V segment lost 1 base, leaving 13 bases of the junction unmatched.

V gene TRBV18 combines with J gene TRBJ1-2; TRBD1 matches 9 bases. The CDR3 covers 14 residues. Trimming removed 2 bases from V and 8 bases from J; junction bases left unmatched: 6. In germline, CDR1 is KGHSH, CDR2 LQKENI. CDR3 DNA sequence: TGTGCCAGCTCACCATACGGACAGGGGTGGGGCTACACCTTC. Translation: CASSPYGQGWGYTF.

The rearrangement uses TRBV5-1 and TRBJ1-5; 7 bases fit TRBD1. The CDR3 spans 15 residues. Germline trimming cut 0 bases from V and 7 bases from J; bases unmatched to any gene: 7. Germline values: CDR1 SGHRS, CDR2 YFSETQ. The CDR3 nucleotides are TGCGCCAGCAGCTTGGAGGGGGCGGTGGGACAGCCCCAGCATTTT. Protein product: CASSLEGAVGQPQHF.

This clone was seen only a few times. The V and J genes are TRBV5-1 and TRBJ2-7; 7 bases match TRBD2. The trim removed 0 bases at V and 0 bases at J, leaving 6 bases unmatched. The CDR3 loop spans 16 amino acids. Germline V gives CDR1 SGHRS, CDR2 YFSETQ. The CDR3 coding sequence is TGCGCCAGCAGCTTGGTATTAACGGGGGGCTCCTACGAGCAGTACTTC. It translates to CASSLVLTGGSYEQYF.